This TCR beta chain was recovered during a study of HIV-infected patients and healthy controls. Study findings and constraints: HIV-associated CDR3 frequencies dropped significantly during therapy; CMV-associated ones, mostly rising, changed nonsignificantly. Only sixteen HIV-infected individuals were processed, a major limit on how widely findings apply.

No cell fractionation was done, so the repertoire covers all unsorted peripheral blood T cells. cDNA was made from approximately 0.55 ug RNA using alpha and beta constant primers. Using multiplexing indices, alpha and beta chain libraries were generated apart by chain-specific third strand synthesis. One primer pair amplified all rearrangements per chain; each cDNA got molecular barcodes. Each molecule carried a 12-nucleotide identifier made of two joined random hexamers added before amplification. TCRdb reanalysed the 5' RACE reads using MiXCR and keeps one entry per CDR3 protein. The repertoire holds 7,500 to 9,500 distinct CDR3 sequences, with about 8.8% as singletons. CDR3 size: 13 residues. V was clipped by 8 bases and J by 4 bases; unmatched bases: 2. The table lists this clonotype with many counts. Its antigen is not identified.

The material sequenced was blood, taken before antiretroviral therapy. The TCR was taken from an adult with HIV infection. The donor label of this sample is uncertain. This chain connects TRBV12-3 or TRBV12-4 to TRBJ2-1, with 10 bases that match TRBD2. CDR3 DNA sequence: TGTGCCAGCGGACTAGCGGATTACAATGAGCAGTTCTTC. It specifies CASGLADYNEQFF.